The clone carrying this T cell receptor beta chain was counted between two and nine times. Its cognate antigen is unknown. These data originate in a study of T-cell memory formation after mild COVID-19. Study-level background: The study found TCR clusters largely donor specific.

General study results and limits: A balance of CD4 and CD8 characterized clones contracting day 15 to 85, whereas later expanders leaned CD4+. Mainly CM and EM harbored the contracting CD4+ clones; mainly EMRA harbored the CD8+ ones. Researchers found some responding clones in pre-infection memory, a sign that cross-reactive memory joined.

The germline V gene encodes CDR1 SEHNR and CDR2 FQNEAQ (reference sequence). This CDR3 comprises 17 residues. Trimming stripped 5 bases from V and 0 bases from J, with 16 bases between. TCRdb called the 5' RACE reads again in MiXCR, with one record for every CDR3 protein. The table has over 120,000 distinct CDR3 sequences, almost 25% seen once. This receptor was taken from an adult woman who had mild COVID-19 (a few samples of this study predate the infection). Cell type and time point are not known. V usage is TRBV7-9 and J usage is TRBJ1-4; weak D call: TRBD1 (6 bases). The sample was PBMCs or a T cell subset sorted from them (not recorded which). For the CDR3, the DNA is TGTGCCAGCAGCCCGTCCCGGGACATTGCAACTAATGAAAAACTGTTTTTT. Its translation: CASSPSRDIATNEKLFF.